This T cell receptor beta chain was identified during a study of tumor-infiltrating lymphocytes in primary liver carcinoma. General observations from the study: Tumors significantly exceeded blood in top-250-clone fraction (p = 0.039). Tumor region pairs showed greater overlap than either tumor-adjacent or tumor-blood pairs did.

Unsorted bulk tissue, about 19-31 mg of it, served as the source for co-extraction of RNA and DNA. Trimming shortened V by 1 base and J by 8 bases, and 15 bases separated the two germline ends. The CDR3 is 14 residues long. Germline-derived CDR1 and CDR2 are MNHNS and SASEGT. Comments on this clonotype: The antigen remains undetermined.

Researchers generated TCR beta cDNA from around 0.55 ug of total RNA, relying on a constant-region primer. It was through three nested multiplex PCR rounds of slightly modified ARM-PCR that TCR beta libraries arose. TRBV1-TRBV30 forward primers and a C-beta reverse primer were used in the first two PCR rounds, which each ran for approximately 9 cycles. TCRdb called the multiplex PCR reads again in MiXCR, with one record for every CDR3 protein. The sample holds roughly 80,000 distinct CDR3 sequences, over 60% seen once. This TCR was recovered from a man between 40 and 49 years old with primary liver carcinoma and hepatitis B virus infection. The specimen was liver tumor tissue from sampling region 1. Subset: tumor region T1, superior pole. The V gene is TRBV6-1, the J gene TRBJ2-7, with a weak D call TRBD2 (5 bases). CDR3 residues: CASSEGGSGYKQYF. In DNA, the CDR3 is TGTGCCAGCAGTGAAGGAGGGAGCGGATACAAGCAGTACTTC.